This record covers a single T cell receptor beta chain. Per the authors' pipeline: Estimation of nucleated cell counts was performed using reference gene primer amplification. Clones were read by immunoSEQ multiplex PCR, and TCRdb kept only the in-frame ones, dropping some. The V and J calls and the clone size are those of that table, but D and trimming were determined from the DNA. The profile shows some 76,000 clones, 70% to 90% of them singletons. The sample belongs to a study of blood T cell repertoires in COVID-19. At the level of the study: Both acute and convalescent COVID-19 samples were obtained from the United States, Italy and Spain. PBMCs, B-cell-depleted T cells, or T cells were the source of the cDNA or gDNA that made up the material.

The CDR3 is made up of 16 amino acids. With 0 bases removed from V and 3 bases from J, the gap between germline ends came to 15 bases. CDR1 and CDR2 from the germline V gene are LGHNA and YSLEER. The V call is TRBV4-3, the J call TRBJ2-7; D is perhaps TRBD1 (6 bases). Material: peripheral blood. This receptor was taken from a woman in her fifties or sixties with acute or convalescent COVID-19. The DNA of the CDR3 is TGCGCCAGCAGCCAAGAAAACGCGGCAGGGGTCTACGAGCAGTACTTC. Encoded protein: CASSQENAAGVYEQYF.